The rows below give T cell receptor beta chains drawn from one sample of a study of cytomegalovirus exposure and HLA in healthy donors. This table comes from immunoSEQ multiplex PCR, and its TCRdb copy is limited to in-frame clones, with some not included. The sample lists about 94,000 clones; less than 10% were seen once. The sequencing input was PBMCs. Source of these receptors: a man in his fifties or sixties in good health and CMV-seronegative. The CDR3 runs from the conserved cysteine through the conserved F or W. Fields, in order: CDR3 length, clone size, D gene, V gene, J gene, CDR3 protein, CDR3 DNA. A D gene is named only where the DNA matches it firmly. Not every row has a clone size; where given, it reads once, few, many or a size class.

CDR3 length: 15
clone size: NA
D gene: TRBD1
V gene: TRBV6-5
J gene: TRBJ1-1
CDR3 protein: CASSHRDRGISEAFF
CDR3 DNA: TGTGCCAGCAGCCACCGGGACAGGGGGATTTCTGAAGCTTTCTTT

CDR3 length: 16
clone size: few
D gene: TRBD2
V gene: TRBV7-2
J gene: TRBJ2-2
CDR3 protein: CASSFFGGAHTGELFF
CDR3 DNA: TGTGCCAGCAGCTTCTTCGGGGGGGCGCACACCGGGGAGCTGTTTTTT

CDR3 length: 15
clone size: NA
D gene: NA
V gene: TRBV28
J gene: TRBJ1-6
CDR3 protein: CASLIGGSYNSPLHF
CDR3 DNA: TGTGCCAGCTTAATAGGGGGCTCCTATAATTCACCCCTCCACTTT

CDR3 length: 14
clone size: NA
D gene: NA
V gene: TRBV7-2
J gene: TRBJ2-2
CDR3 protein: CASSLVGGGGELFF
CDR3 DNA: TGTGCCAGCAGCTTAGTAGGGGGGGGCGGGGAGCTGTTTTTT

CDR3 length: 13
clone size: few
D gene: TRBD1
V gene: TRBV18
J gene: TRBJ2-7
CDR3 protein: CASSPPTGYEQYF
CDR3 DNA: TGTGCCAGCTCACCACCGACAGGGTACGAGCAGTACTTC

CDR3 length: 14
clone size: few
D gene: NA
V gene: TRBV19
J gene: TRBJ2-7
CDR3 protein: CASSFTGNSYEQYF
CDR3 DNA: TGTGCCAGTAGCTTTACCGGGAACTCCTACGAGCAGTACTTC

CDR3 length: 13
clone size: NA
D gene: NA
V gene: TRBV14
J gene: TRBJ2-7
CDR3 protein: CASSQDYRFEQYF
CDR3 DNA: TGTGCCAGCAGCCAAGATTACAGATTCGAGCAGTACTTC

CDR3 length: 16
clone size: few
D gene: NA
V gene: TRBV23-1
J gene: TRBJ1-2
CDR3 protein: CASSQSGVELGYGYTF
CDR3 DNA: TGCGCCAGCAGTCAATCGGGTGTGGAGTTGGGCTATGGCTACACCTTC

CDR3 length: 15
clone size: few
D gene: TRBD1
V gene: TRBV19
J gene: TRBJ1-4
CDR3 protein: CASSIDTGTGEKLFF
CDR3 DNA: TGTGCCAGTAGTATAGATACCGGGACAGGTGAAAAACTGTTTTTT

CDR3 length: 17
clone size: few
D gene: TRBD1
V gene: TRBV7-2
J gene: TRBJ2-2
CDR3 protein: CASSKTRGTDMMGELFF
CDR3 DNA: TGTGCCAGCAGTAAAACCAGGGGGACAGACATGATGGGGGAGCTGTTTTTT

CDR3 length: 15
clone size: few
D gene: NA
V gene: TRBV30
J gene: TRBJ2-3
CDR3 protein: CAWSVGQGSADTQYF
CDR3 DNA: TGTGCCTGGAGTGTGGGGCAGGGGTCTGCAGATACGCAGTATTTT

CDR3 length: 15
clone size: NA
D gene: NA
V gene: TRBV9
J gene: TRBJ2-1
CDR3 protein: CASSVEGAPANEQFF
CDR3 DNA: TGTGCCAGCAGCGTAGAAGGGGCCCCGGCCAATGAGCAGTTCTTC

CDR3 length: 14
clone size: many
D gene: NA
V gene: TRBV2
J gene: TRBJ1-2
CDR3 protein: CASSGQVADYGYTF
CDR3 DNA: TGTGCCAGCAGTGGACAGGTCGCCGACTATGGCTACACCTTC

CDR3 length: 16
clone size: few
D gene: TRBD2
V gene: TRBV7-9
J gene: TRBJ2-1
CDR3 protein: CASSLARLAGYNEQFF
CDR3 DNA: TGTGCCAGCAGCTTAGCCCGACTAGCGGGGTACAATGAGCAGTTCTTC

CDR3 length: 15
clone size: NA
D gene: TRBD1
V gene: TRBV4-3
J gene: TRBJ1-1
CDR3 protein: CASSFGDRGNTEAFF
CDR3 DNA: TGCGCCAGCAGCTTCGGGGACAGGGGGAACACTGAAGCTTTCTTT

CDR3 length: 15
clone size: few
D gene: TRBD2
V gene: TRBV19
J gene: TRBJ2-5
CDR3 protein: CASSMLTSGQETQYF
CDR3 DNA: TGTGCCAGTAGTATGTTGACTAGCGGCCAAGAGACCCAGTACTTC

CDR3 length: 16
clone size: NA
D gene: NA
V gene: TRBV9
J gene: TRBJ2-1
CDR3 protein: CASSARLSHSYNEQFF
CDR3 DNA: TGTGCCAGCAGCGCCCGACTGAGCCACTCCTACAATGAGCAGTTCTTC